The 18 T cell receptor beta chains below all came from one sample that was sequenced in a study of T cells in Graves' hyperthyroidism and ophthalmopathy. Amplified TCR beta CDR3 regions came from RNA transcripts. The HTBI primer set served for first-round RT-PCR of the TCR CDR3. TCRdb passed the multiplex PCR reads through MiXCR, listing each CDR3 protein once. This sample carries fewer than 900,000 distinct CDR3 sequences, around 17% of them seen once, and the ten largest clones take around 8%. The sequencing sample was made of blood. The origin of the receptors is a man between 18 and 29 years old with Graves' hyperthyroidism.

This chain uses TRBV27 with TRBJ1-1; weak D call: TRBD1 (5 bases). V lost 4 bases, J lost 5 bases, and 17 bases lay in between. Germline V CDR1 and CDR2: MNHEY, SMNVEV (reference sequence). The CDR3 consists of 15 residues. Written as DNA, the CDR3 is TGTGCCAGCAGTTCCCCCCAGGGTGCGGGTACTGAAGCTTTCTTT. This gives the protein CASSSPQGAGTEAFF.

This clonotype was counted at least ten times. The rearrangement uses TRBV28 and TRBJ1-5; no firm D call. CDR1 and CDR2 (germline): MDHEN, SYDVKM. This CDR3 spans 16 amino acids. V was shortened by 3 bases and J by 2 bases, with 14 bases between the two germline ends. CDR3 region: CASSLGSSWGNQPQHF. CDR3 sequence (DNA): TGTGCCAGCAGTTTGGGCAGTTCCTGGGGCAATCAGCCCCAGCATTTT.

V and J are TRBV10-3 and TRBJ1-6; the match to TRBD1 covers 8 bases. The germline V gene encodes CDR1 ENHRY and CDR2 SYGVKD. The CDR3 totals 14 residues. V dropped 4 bases and J dropped 10; count of bases not matched to a gene: 6. CDR3 DNA sequence: TGTGCCATCAGTGGGACAGGGTTGGGATCACCCCTCCACTTT. This codes for CAISGTGLGSPLHF.

CDR3 DNA sequence: TGTGCCATCAGTGAGAGACAGGGCGCGGGCGAAAAACTGTTTTTT. Its protein product is CAISERQGAGEKLFF. This chain joins TRBV10-3 and TRBJ1-4; 7 positions agree with TRBD1. This CDR3 has 15 residues. Germline V gives CDR1 ENHRY, CDR2 SYGVKD. V trimming: 2 bases; J trimming: 8 bases; junction bases outside the gene matches: 8.

This clonotype was seen more than once but under ten times. At one end, the junction sequence differs from germline, possibly due to a read error. The CDR3 loop reads CTTSDHRESDGYTF. Here the CDR3 DNA reads TGTACCACCAGTGATCATAGGGAGTCTGATGGCTACACCTTC. This chain joins TRBV24-1 and TRBJ1-2; no reliable D call. Per germline, CDR1 KGHDR and CDR2 SFDVKD. CDR3 length: 14 amino acids.

This clonotype was observed many times. The rearrangement links TRBV2 to TRBJ1-2; tentative D call: TRBD1 (5 bases). The CDR3 consists of 15 residues. The V end was cut by 1 base, the J end by 3 bases, with 12 bases between. Germline CDR1 and CDR2: SNHLY and FYNNEI. The CDR3 DNA follows: TGTGCCAGCAGTGAAGAAGCGGGGGGGTACTATGGCTACACCTTC. As protein: CASSEEAGGYYGYTF.

This rearrangement joins TRBV5-6 to TRBJ1-3; tentative D call: TRBD1 (5 bases). The CDR3 runs 16 residues. V lost 2 bases and J 0 bases, leaving 12 bases between the germline ends. From germline, CDR1 is SGHDT and CDR2 YYEEEE. CDR3 in DNA: TGTGCCAGCAGCTTACCGGGACTCCCCTCTGGAAACACCATATATTTT. Encoded protein: CASSLPGLPSGNTIYF.

This clonotype was counted between two and nine times. The V and J genes are TRBV10-3 and TRBJ2-5; D is possibly TRBD2 (5 bases). V was pared by 4 bases and J by 4 bases, with 16 bases between. The CDR3 is 15 residues long. CDR1 ENHRY and CDR2 SYGVKD come from the germline V gene. The CDR3 DNA reads TGTGCCATCAGTGTCGGGGAAACCTCCCGAGAGACCCAGTACTTC. It yields the protein CAISVGETSRETQYF.

This clonotype was counted ten times or more. This rearrangement joins TRBV30 to TRBJ1-2, with D tentatively TRBD1 (5 bases). The CDR3 covers 13 residues. CDR1 is GTSNPN and CDR2 is SVGIG in the germline V gene (reference sequence). V was cut by 7 bases and J by 9 bases, with 21 bases left in between. In DNA form, the CDR3 reads TGTGCCTTGTATATGGGGGACCCTGATCGCTACACCTTC. Translated, it gives CALYMGDPDRYTF.

Only a few counts were recorded for this clonotype. V usage is TRBV6-2 or TRBV6-3 and J usage is TRBJ2-3, with 7 bases identical to TRBD2. The junction had 8 bases not matched to a gene; V was cut back by 4 bases and J by 4 bases. Germline assignment: CDR1 MNHEY and CDR2 SVGEGT. This CDR3 contains 15 residues. For the CDR3, the DNA is TGTGCCAGCAGTTTCTGGGAGGGCCCCGCAGATACGCAGTATTTT. Amino acid sequence: CASSFWEGPADTQYF.

This clonotype was seen repeatedly, ten times or more. This rearrangement joins TRBV3-1 to TRBJ2-1, with TRBD2 matching over 10 bases. The CDR3 has 14 residues. The V gene's germline CDR1 is LGHDT and CDR2 YNNKEL (reference sequence). V lost 4 bases and J lost 8; bases outside the gene matches: 5. The DNA for the CDR3 is TGTGCCAGCAGCCTTATAGCGGGAGGCCATGAGCAGTTCTTC. Its protein product is CASSLIAGGHEQFF.

This clonotype was picked up many times. The genes are TRBV10-2 and TRBJ2-1; TRBD1 might be the D (5 bases). The germline V and J ends were trimmed by 7 bases and 0 bases, with 10 bases remaining between them. This CDR3 has 14 amino acids. CDR1 and CDR2 (germline): WSHSY, SAAADI. CDR3 nucleotides: TGCGCCAGCAATGAACAGGTCTCCTACAATGAGCAGTTCTTC. Protein sequence: CASNEQVSYNEQFF.

This clonotype has more than one count but fewer than ten. The chain couples TRBV4-3 to TRBJ2-7; no definite D call. Trimming left V 4 bases short and J 0 bases short, with 13 bases between. There are 15 residues in the CDR3. Germline CDR1 is LGHNA and CDR2 is YSLEER. The CDR3 is CASSPGVADSYEQYF. CDR3 bases: TGCGCCAGCAGCCCCGGCGTGGCAGACTCCTACGAGCAGTACTTC.

CDR3 sequence reads: CASSRAAGETQYF. CDR3 sequence (DNA): TGTGCCAGCTCACGGGCAGCCGGGGAGACCCAGTACTTC. The chain uses TRBV18 and TRBJ2-5; D gene ambiguous. The CDR3 has 13 amino acids. Trimming pared 4 bases from V and 5 bases from J, leaving 11 bases between. The V gene's germline CDR1 is KGHSH and CDR2 LQKENI.

This clonotype was counted a few times. The chain joins TRBV9 to TRBJ1-4, with a tentative D call TRBD1 (6 bases). The CDR3 runs to 14 residues. Germline V gene lookup returns CDR1 SGDLS and CDR2 YYNGEE. V was pared by 4 bases and J by 6 bases, with 13 bases between. The CDR3 here is CASSSGQDDEKLFF. The CDR3 DNA reads as TGTGCCAGCAGCTCGGGACAAGACGATGAAAAACTGTTTTTT. The whole variable domain, remainder taken from reference TRBV9 and TRBJ1-4, is DSGVTQTPKHLITATGQRVTLRCSPRSGDLSVYWYQQSLDQGLQFLIQYYNGEERAKGNILERFSAQQFPDLHSELNLSSLELGDSALYFCASSSGQDDEKLFFGSGTQLSVL.

The genes are TRBV14 and TRBJ2-1, with a weak D call TRBD1 (6 bases). Germline loops: CDR1 SGHDN, CDR2 FVKESK. The CDR3 contains 15 residues. With 0 bases removed from V and 2 bases from J, the gap between germline ends came to 8 bases. CDR3 amino acids: CASSQEGTPYNEQFF. DNA for the CDR3: TGTGCCAGCAGCCAAGAAGGGACACCCTACAATGAGCAGTTCTTC.

This clonotype appeared many times. The genes are TRBV12-3 or TRBV12-4 and TRBJ2-5; D is ambiguous. V lost 3 bases and J lost 2, with 7 bases in between. The CDR3 totals 13 residues. In nucleotides, the CDR3 is TGTGCCAGCAGTTTCGTCAGGCAAGAGACCCAGTACTTC. Translated, it gives CASSFVRQETQYF.

This clonotype has more than one count but fewer than ten. The rearrangement links TRBV12-3 or TRBV12-4 to TRBJ2-7; D possibly corresponds to TRBD1 (5 bases). There are 13 residues in the CDR3. Trimming took 3 bases from V and 6 from J, leaving 12 bases between them. The CDR3 spells CASSFYQGSEQYF. The CDR3 DNA sequence: TGTGCCAGCAGTTTTTACCAGGGTAGCGAGCAGTACTTC.